This TCR beta chain emerged from a study of blood T cell repertoires in COVID-19. This CDR3 has 11 amino acids. CDR1 is MNHEY and CDR2 is SVGAGI in the germline V gene. The V end was cut by 6 bases, the J end by 7 bases, with 6 bases between. Sequenced by immunoSEQ multiplex PCR; TCRdb stores in-frame clones only, minus some. Of approximately 96,000 clones detected, roughly 95% appear once; the ten largest clones hold about 4.5%. Sequences were obtained from peripheral blood. This TCR derives from a human donor with active COVID-19. The donor label of this sample is uncertain. This chain connects TRBV6-5 to TRBJ1-4; D remains unclear. Written as DNA, the CDR3 is TGTGCCAGCAGGTTATCTGAAAAACTGTTTTTT. It encodes CASRLSEKLFF.